This T cell receptor (beta chain) emerged from a study of blood T cells in healthy people across ages. Using a J-beta primer mix together with a sample-barcoded 5' primer, a second PCR was run for about 6 to 12 cycles. Every single cDNA molecule received a tag from a template-switch adaptor with 12 random nucleotides. Researchers report that each sample yielded at least 2.5 million CDR3-containing paired-end reads. A single record per CDR3 protein comes from TCRdb applying MiXCR to the 5' RACE reads. The sample lists 1.5 million to 2 million distinct CDR3 sequences, roughly 28% occurring once. This TCR derives from a woman in her 30s in good health. Sequenced: blood.

CDR3 amino acids: CASSLRAGEVETQYF. CDR3 DNA: TGTGCCAGCAGCTTACGGGCCGGGGAGGTAGAGACCCAGTACTTC. The gene calls are TRBV7-8 and TRBJ2-5; tentatively, D is TRBD2 (6 bases). There are 15 residues in the CDR3. In germline, CDR1 is SGHVS, CDR2 FQNEAQ. V lost 2 bases, J lost 4 bases, and 14 bases lay in between.